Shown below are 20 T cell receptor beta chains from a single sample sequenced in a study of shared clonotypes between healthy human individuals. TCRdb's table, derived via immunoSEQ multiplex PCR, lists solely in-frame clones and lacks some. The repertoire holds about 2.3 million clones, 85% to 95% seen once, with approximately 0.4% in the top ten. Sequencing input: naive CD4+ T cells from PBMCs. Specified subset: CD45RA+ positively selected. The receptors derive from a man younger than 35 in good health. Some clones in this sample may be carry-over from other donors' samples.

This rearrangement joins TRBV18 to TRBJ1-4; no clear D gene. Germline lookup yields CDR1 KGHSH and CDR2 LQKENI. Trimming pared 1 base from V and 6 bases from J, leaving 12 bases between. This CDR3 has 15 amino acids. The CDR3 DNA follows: TGTGCCAGCTCACCACTTCCTCGGGCGGATGAAAAACTGTTTTTT. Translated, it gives CASSPLPRADEKLFF.

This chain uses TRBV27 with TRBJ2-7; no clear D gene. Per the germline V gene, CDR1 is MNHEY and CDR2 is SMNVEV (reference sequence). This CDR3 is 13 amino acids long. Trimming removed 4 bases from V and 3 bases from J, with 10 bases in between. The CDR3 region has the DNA TGTGCCAGCAGTTCCCACCTATACTACGAGCAGTACTTC. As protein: CASSSHLYYEQYF.

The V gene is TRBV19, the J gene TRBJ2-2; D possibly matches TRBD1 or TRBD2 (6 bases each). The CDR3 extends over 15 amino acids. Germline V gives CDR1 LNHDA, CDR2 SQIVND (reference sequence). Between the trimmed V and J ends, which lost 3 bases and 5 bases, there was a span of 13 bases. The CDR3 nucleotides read TGTGCCAGTAGTATTTGGGGGGCGCGTACCGGGGAGCTGTTTTTT. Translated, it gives CASSIWGARTGELFF.

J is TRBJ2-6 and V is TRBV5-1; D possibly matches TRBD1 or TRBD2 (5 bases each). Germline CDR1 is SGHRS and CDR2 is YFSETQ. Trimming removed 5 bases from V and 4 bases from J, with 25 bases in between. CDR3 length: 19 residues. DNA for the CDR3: TGCGCCAGCAGTCGACTCCCCGGGACGGGACCTTCGGGGGCCAACGTCCTGACTTTC. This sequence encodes CASSRLPGTGPSGANVLTF. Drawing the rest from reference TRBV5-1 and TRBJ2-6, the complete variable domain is KAGVTQTPRYLIKTRGQQVTLSCSPISGHRSVSWYQQTPGQGLQFLFEYFSETQRNKGNFPGRFSGRQFSNSRSEMNVSTLELGDSALYLCASSRLPGTGPSGANVLTFGAGSRLTVL.

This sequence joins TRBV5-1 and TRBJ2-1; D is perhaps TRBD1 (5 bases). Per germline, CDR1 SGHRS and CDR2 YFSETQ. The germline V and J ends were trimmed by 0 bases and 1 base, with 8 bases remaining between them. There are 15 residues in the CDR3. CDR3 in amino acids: CASSLDRFSYNEQFF. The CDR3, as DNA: TGCGCCAGCAGCTTGGACAGGTTTTCCTACAATGAGCAGTTCTTC.

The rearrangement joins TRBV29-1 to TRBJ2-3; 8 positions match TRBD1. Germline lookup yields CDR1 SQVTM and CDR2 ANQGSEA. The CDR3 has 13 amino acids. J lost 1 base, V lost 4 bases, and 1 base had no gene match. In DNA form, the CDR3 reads TGCAGCGTTGGGACAGGGCGCACAGATACGCAGTATTTT. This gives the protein CSVGTGRTDTQYF.

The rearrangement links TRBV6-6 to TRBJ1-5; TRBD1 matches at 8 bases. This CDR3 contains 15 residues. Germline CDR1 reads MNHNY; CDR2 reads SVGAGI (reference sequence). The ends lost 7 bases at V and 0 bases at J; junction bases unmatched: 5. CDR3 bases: TGTGCCAGCAAAATTCAGGGGGCTAGCAATCAGCCCCAGCATTTT. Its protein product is CASKIQGASNQPQHF.

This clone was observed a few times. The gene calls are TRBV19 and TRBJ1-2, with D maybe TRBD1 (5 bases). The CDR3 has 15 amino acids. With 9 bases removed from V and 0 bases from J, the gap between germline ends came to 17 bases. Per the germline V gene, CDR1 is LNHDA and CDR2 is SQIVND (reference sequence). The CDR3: CASKRGVRANYGYTF. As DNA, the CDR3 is TGTGCCAGCAAGCGGGGGGTTCGGGCTAACTATGGCTACACCTTC.

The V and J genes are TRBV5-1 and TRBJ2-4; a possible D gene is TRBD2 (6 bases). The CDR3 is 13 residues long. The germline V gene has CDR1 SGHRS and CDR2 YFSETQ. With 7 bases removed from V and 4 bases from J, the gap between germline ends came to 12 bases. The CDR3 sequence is CASQGGTKNIQYF. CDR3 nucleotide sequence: TGCGCCAGCCAGGGCGGGACTAAAAACATTCAGTACTTC.

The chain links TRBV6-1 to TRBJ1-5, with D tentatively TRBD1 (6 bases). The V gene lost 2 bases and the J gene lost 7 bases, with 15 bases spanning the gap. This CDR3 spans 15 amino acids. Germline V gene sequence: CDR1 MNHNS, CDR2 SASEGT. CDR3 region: CASSEIWGGRQPQHF. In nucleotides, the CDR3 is TGTGCCAGCAGTGAAATTTGGGGGGGGCGGCAGCCCCAGCATTTT.

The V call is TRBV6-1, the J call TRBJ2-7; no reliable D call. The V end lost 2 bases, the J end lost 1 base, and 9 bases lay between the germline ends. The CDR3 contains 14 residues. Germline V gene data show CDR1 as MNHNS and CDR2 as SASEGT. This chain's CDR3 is CASSEQALSYEQYF. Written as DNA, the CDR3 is TGTGCCAGCAGTGAACAGGCCTTGTCCTACGAGCAGTACTTC.

CDR3 residues: CASSLRPGVNTEAFF. CDR3 sequence (DNA): TGTGCCAGCAGCTTACGCCCAGGGGTGAACACTGAAGCTTTCTTT. V usage is TRBV7-9 and J usage is TRBJ1-1, with TRBD1 as a possible D gene (6 bases). CDR1 is SEHNR and CDR2 is FQNEAQ in the germline V gene (reference sequence). V lost 2 bases to trimming and J lost 0 bases, with 10 bases between them. The CDR3 consists of 15 residues.

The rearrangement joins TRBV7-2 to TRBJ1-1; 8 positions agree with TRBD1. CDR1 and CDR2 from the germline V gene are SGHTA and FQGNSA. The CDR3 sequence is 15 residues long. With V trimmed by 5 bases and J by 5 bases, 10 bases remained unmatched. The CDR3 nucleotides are TGTGCCAGCAGCGAACACAGGGGGTGGAATACTGAAGCTTTCTTT. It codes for CASSEHRGWNTEAFF. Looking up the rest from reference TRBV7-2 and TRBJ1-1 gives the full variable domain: GAGVSQSPSNKVTEKGKDVELRCDPISGHTALYWYRQSLGQGLEFLIYFQGNSAPDKSGLPSDRFSAERTGGSVSTLTIQRTQQEDSAVYLCASSEHRGWNTEAFFGQGTRLTVV.

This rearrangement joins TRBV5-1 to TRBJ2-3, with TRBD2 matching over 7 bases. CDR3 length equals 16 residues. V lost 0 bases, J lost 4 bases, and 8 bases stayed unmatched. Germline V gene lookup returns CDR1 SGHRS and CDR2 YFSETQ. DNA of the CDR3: TGCGCCAGCAGCTTGGCTGGGGGGGTAGCTGCAGATACGCAGTATTTT. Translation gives CASSLAGGVAADTQYF.

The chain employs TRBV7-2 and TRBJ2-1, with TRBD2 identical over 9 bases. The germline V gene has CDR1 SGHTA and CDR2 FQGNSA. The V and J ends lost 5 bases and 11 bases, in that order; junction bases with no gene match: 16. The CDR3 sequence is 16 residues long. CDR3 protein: CASSPFSGRGGMKQFF. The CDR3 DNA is TGTGCCAGCAGCCCCTTTAGCGGGAGAGGGGGGATGAAGCAGTTCTTC.

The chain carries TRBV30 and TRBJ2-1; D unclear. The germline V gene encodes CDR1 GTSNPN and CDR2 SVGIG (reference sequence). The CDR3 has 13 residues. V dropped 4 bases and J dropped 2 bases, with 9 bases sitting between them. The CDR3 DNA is TGTGCCTGGACGTGGGGAACCTACAATGAGCAGTTCTTC. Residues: CAWTWGTYNEQFF.

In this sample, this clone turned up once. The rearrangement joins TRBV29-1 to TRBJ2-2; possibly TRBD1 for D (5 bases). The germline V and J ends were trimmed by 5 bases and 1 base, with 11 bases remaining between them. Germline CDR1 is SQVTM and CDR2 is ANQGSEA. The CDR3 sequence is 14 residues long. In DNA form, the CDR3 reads TGCAGCGTTTACGGACAAGTGAACACCGGGGAGCTGTTTTTT. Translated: CSVYGQVNTGELFF.

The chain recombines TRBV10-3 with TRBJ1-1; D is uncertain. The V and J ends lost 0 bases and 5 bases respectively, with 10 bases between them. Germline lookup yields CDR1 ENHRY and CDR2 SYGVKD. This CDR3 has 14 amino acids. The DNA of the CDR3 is TGTGCCATCAGTGAGTCGAGCAGGAGGACTGAAGCTTTCTTT. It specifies CAISESSRRTEAFF.

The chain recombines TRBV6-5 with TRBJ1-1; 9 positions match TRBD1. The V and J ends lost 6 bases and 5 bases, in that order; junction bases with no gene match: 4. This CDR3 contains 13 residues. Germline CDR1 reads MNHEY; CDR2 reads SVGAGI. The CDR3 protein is CASRKQGATEAFF. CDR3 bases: TGTGCCAGCAGGAAACAGGGGGCAACTGAAGCTTTCTTT.

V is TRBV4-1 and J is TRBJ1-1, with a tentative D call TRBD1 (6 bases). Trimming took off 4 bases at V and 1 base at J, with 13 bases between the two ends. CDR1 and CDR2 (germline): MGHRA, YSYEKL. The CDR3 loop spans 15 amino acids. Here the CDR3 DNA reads TGCGCCAGCAGCCCAGAAGGGGGACCGAACACTGAAGCTTTCTTT. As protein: CASSPEGGPNTEAFF.